This record covers a single T cell receptor beta chain. The CDR3 sequence is 14 residues long. Germline CDR1 reads GTSNPN; CDR2 reads SVGIG (reference sequence). V shed 5 bases, J shed 7 bases, and the junction held 12 bases outside the gene matches. The data are from a study of blood T cell repertoires in COVID-19. Profiling relied on immunoSEQ multiplex PCR, and the TCRdb table lists in-frame clones only, not all of them. Of 200,000 to 250,000 clones listed, roughly 87% are singletons. Sequenced: peripheral blood. The chain joins TRBV30 to TRBJ2-5; 8 nucleotides match TRBD2. This sequence was found in a woman under 30 who had recovered from COVID-19. CDR3 sequence: CAWDSGRAGGTQYF. CDR3 sequence (DNA): TGTGCCTGGGATAGTGGCAGGGCGGGAGGGACCCAGTACTTC.